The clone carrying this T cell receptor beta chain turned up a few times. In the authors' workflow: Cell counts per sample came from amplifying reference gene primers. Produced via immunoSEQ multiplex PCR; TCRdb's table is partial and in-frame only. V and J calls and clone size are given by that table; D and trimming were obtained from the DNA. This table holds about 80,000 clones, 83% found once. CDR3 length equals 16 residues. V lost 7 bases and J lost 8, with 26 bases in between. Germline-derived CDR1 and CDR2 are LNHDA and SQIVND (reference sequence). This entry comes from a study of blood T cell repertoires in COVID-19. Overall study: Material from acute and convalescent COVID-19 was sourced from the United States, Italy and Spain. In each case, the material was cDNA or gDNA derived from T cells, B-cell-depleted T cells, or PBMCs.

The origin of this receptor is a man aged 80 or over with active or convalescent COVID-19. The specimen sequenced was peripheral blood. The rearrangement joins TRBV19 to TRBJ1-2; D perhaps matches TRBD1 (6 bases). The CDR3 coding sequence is TGTGCCAGTATCCAACCAACCTTCCAGGGGCGTCAGGGCTACACCTTC. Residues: CASIQPTFQGRQGYTF. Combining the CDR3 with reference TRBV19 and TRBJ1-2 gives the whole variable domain DGGITQSPKYLFRKEGQNVTLSCEQNLNHDAMYWYRQDPGQGLRLIYYSQIVNDFQKGDIAEGYSVSREKKESFPLTVTSAQKNPTAFYLCASIQPTFQGRQGYTFGSGTRLTVV.